The 17 T cell receptor beta chains listed next were all sequenced from one sample in a study of blood T cell repertoires in COVID-19. Using immunoSEQ multiplex PCR, the repertoire was profiled, and TCRdb retains in-frame clones only, with some absent. The sample comprises about 38,000 clones, roughly 80% of which are singletons, and more than 4% rests with the top ten. The specimen was peripheral blood. The origin of the receptors is a man in his fifties or sixties with active COVID-19.

The genes are TRBV19 and TRBJ2-7; the match to TRBD1 covers 9 bases. The CDR3 totals 14 residues. In germline, CDR1 is LNHDA, CDR2 SQIVND (reference sequence). J gave up 2 bases and V 5 bases, and 4 bases lay outside the gene matches. The DNA of the CDR3 is TGTGCCAGTAGTTCGGGACAGGGACCCTACGAGCAGTACTTC. As protein: CASSSGQGPYEQYF. The full variable domain, rest sourced from reference TRBV19 and TRBJ2-7, is DGGITQSPKYLFRKEGQNVTLSCEQNLNHDAMYWYRQDPGQGLRLIYYSQIVNDFQKGDIAEGYSVSREKKESFPLTVTSAQKNPTAFYLCASSSGQGPYEQYFGPGTRLTVT.

This clone was detected a few times. CDR3 in amino acids: CASSQGTGPGTGELFF. For the CDR3, the DNA is TGCGCCAGCAGCCAGGGGACAGGGCCGGGCACCGGGGAGCTGTTTTTT. The rearrangement uses TRBV4-3 and TRBJ2-2, with 9 bases lining up with TRBD1. Losses at the gene ends were 3 bases for V and 4 bases for J; bases not matched to a gene: 6. This CDR3 has 16 residues. Germline V gene lookup returns CDR1 LGHNA and CDR2 YSLEER.

The chain joins TRBV6-1 to TRBJ2-7, with D possibly matching TRBD1 (5 bases). The germline V gene encodes CDR1 MNHNS and CDR2 SASEGT. Trimming removed 2 bases from V and 5 bases from J, with 22 bases in between. The CDR3 sequence is 17 residues long. The CDR3 DNA follows: TGTGCCAGCAGTGAAAGGGTTAGGACATTGGTAAAGAACGAGCAGTACTTC. This gives the protein CASSERVRTLVKNEQYF.

This clone showed up just a few times. This chain uses TRBV7-2 with TRBJ2-7, with 10 bases identical to TRBD1. Germline CDR1 is SGHTA and CDR2 is FQGNSA. Germline trimming cut 5 bases from V and 3 bases from J; bases unmatched to any gene: 4. There are 14 residues in the CDR3. CDR3 nucleotides: TGTGCCAGCAGCCCTTGGACAGGGGGCTACGAGCAGTACTTC. The encoded protein is CASSPWTGGYEQYF.

This clone was seen a handful of times. Different DNA sequences within this sample yield the same CDR3. V usage is TRBV4-1 and J usage is TRBJ1-2; 9 positions agree with TRBD1. CDR3 length equals 17 residues. J was trimmed by 6 bases and V by 0 bases; bases with no gene match: 11. Germline CDR1 and CDR2: MGHRA and YSYEKL. The CDR3 reads CASSQDWGTGGANGYTF. CDR3 in DNA: TGCGCCAGCAGCCAAGATTGGGGCACAGGGGGCGCGAATGGCTACACCTTC.

This clone was counted between two and nine times. J is TRBJ1-2 and V is TRBV23-1, with D possibly TRBD1 on 5 matching bases. TRBV23-1 is an ORF, with its function uncertain. The CDR3 has 16 residues. The germline V and J ends were trimmed by 4 bases and 7 bases, with 22 bases remaining between them. The CDR3 here is CASSPKILGEGIGYTF. CDR3 coding DNA: TGCGCCAGCAGTCCCAAAATCTTAGGGGAAGGAATTGGCTACACCTTC.

CDR3 bases: TGTGCCACAGCTCAGGGGGGAAACTATGGCTACACCTTC. Its protein product is CATAQGGNYGYTF. This chain joins TRBV24-1 and TRBJ1-2; 7 nucleotides line up with TRBD1. The CDR3 totals 13 residues. Germline-derived CDR1 and CDR2 are KGHDR and SFDVKD. The junction had 6 bases not matched to a gene; V was cut back by 10 bases and J by 2 bases.

The V call is TRBV24-1, the J call TRBJ1-1, with 9 bases lining up with TRBD1. Germline V gene lookup returns CDR1 KGHDR and CDR2 SFDVKD. The CDR3 has 14 residues. V lost 4 bases to trimming and J lost 5 bases; unmatched junction nucleotides: 4. The CDR3 sequence: CATSEGTGRTEAFF. Written as DNA, the CDR3 is TGTGCCACCAGTGAAGGGACAGGGCGGACTGAAGCTTTCTTT.

The rearrangement joins TRBV10-1 to TRBJ2-7; perhaps TRBD1 as D (5 bases). V dropped 5 bases and J dropped 6 bases, with 11 bases sitting between them. This CDR3 has 12 amino acids. Germline V gene lookup returns CDR1 WNHNN and CDR2 SYGVQD (reference sequence). CDR3 nucleotide sequence: TGCGCCAGCAGTCTTACAGGCAGCGAGCAGTACTTC. Translating it yields CASSLTGSEQYF.

V and J are TRBV27 and TRBJ1-1; D may be TRBD1 (6 bases). Germline V gene lookup returns CDR1 MNHEY and CDR2 SMNVEV (reference sequence). The CDR3 is 15 residues long. Trimming took off 7 bases at V and 4 bases at J, with 19 bases between the two ends. Written as DNA, the CDR3 is TGTGCCAGCACCCGGGGGGGGGCGCTGGGCACTGAAGCTTTCTTT. Protein sequence: CASTRGGALGTEAFF.

The chain employs TRBV14 and TRBJ2-2; D is uncertain. The CDR3 runs to 13 residues. The germline CDR1 and CDR2 sequences are SGHDN and FVKESK. Trimming pared 2 bases from V and 7 bases from J, leaving 8 bases between. CDR3 sequence: CASSQRSGGELFF. DNA of the CDR3: TGTGCCAGCAGCCAACGATCGGGCGGGGAGCTGTTTTTT.

V and J are TRBV12-3 or TRBV12-4 and TRBJ2-3; D is uncertain. CDR3 length: 11 residues. Trimming pared 6 bases from V and 2 bases from J, leaving 3 bases between. The chain's CDR3 is CASSITDTQYF. The DNA for the CDR3 is TGTGCCAGCAGCATCACAGATACGCAGTATTTT.

The rearrangement uses TRBV9 and TRBJ2-7; D perhaps matches TRBD1 (9 bases). V was pared by 4 bases and J by 4 bases, with 18 bases between. The CDR3 is 15 residues long. Per the germline V gene, CDR1 is SGDLS and CDR2 is YYNGEE. The DNA for the CDR3 is TGTGCCAGCAGCATCGCGGGGGGACAGGGATACGAGCAGTACTTC. It codes for CASSIAGGQGYEQYF.

V usage is TRBV19 and J usage is TRBJ2-1; D not certain. The CDR3 covers 13 residues. Looked up from germline, CDR1 is LNHDA and CDR2 is SQIVND (reference sequence). V dropped 3 bases and J dropped 7 bases, with 10 bases sitting between them. CDR3 protein: CASSIEVWNEQFF. The CDR3 DNA is TGTGCCAGTAGTATCGAGGTGTGGAATGAGCAGTTCTTC.

This chain connects TRBV7-2 to TRBJ2-2, with 11 bases identical to TRBD2. Germline V gene sequence: CDR1 SGHTA, CDR2 FQGNSA. The CDR3 runs to 18 residues. V lost 0 bases to trimming and J lost 0 bases; unmatched junction nucleotides: 3. The DNA of the CDR3 is TGTGCCAGCAGCTTAGCTAGCGGGGGGGCCGCGAACACCGGGGAGCTGTTTTTT. Translation: CASSLASGGAANTGELFF. Based on the CDR3 plus reference TRBV7-2 and TRBJ2-2, the full variable domain is GAGVSQSPSNKVTEKGKDVELRCDPISGHTALYWYRQSLGQGLEFLIYFQGNSAPDKSGLPSDRFSAERTGGSVSTLTIQRTQQEDSAVYLCASSLASGGAANTGELFFGEGSRLTVL.

The chain uses TRBV6-7 and TRBJ2-5; the match to TRBD2 covers 12 bases. TRBV6-7 is treated as an ORF (open reading frame) with a function not yet certain. V was clipped by 2 bases and J by 1 base; unmatched bases: 8. The CDR3 length is 18 residues. Written as DNA, the CDR3 is TGTGCCAGCAGTTACGACCCGGGACTAGCGGGTTCCCAAGAGACCCAGTACTTC. This sequence encodes CASSYDPGLAGSQETQYF.

The chain couples TRBV21-1 to TRBJ2-1; no DNA check was done on the table's D call, TRBD1. TRBV21-1 is assigned pseudogene status. The CDR3 is 19 amino acids. In DNA form, the CDR3 reads TGTGCCAGCAGCAAAGGCCTAGGACAACCTCGGTCCAAATACAATGAGCAGTTCTTC. It encodes CASSKGLGQPRSKYNEQFF.